The following is a T cell receptor beta chain sequence with its context. Its antigen remains unidentified. The data originate from a study of T-cell memory formation after mild COVID-19. Findings and limits, study-wide: Shrinking CD4+ clones resided mostly in CM and EM, and CD8+ ones in EMRA. The study detected some responding clones in pre-infection memory, suggesting cross-reactive memory joined.

The CDR3 is made up of 15 amino acids. V was shortened by 6 bases and J by 0 bases, with 15 bases between the two germline ends. TCRdb processed the 5' RACE reads anew with MiXCR; each CDR3 protein has one entry. Here the sample spans around 450,000 distinct CDR3 sequences, 20% to 30% being singletons. The sequenced sample was PBMCs or a T cell subset sorted from them (not recorded which). The sequence was collected from an adult woman who had mild COVID-19 (a few samples of this study predate the infection). Cell type and time point are not known. The chain has TRBV12-3 or TRBV12-4 and TRBJ2-7; D assignment may be TRBD1 or TRBD2 (6 bases each). CDR3 nucleotides: TGTGCCAGCAGGACGGGGGCAGGGAGCTCCTACGAGCAGTACTTC. Protein sequence: CASRTGAGSSYEQYF.